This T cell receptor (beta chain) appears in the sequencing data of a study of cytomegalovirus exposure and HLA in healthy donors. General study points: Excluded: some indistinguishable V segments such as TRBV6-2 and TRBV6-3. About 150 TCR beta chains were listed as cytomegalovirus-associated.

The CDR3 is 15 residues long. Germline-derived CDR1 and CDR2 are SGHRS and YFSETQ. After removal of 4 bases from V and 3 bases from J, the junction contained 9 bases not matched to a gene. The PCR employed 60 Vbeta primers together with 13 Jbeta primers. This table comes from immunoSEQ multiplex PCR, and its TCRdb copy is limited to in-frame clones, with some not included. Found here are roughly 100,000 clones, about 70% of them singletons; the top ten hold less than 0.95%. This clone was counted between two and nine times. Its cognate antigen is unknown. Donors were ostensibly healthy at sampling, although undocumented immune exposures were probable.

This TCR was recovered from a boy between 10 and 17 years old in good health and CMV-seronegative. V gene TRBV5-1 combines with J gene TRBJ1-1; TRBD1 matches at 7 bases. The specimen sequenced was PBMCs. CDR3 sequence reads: CASSAHRGIDTEAFF. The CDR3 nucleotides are TGCGCCAGCAGCGCCCACAGGGGAATAGACACTGAAGCTTTCTTT.